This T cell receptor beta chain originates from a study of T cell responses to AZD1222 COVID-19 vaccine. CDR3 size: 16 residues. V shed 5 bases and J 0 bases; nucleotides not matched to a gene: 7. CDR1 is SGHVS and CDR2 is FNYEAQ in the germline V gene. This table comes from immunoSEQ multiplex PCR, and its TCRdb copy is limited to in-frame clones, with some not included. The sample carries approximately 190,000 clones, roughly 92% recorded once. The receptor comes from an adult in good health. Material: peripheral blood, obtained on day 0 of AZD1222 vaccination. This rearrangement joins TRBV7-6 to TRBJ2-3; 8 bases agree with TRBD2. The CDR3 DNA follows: TGTGCCAGCAGCCTCCTACTAGCGGCGAGCACAGATACGCAGTATTTT. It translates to CASSLLLAASTDTQYF.